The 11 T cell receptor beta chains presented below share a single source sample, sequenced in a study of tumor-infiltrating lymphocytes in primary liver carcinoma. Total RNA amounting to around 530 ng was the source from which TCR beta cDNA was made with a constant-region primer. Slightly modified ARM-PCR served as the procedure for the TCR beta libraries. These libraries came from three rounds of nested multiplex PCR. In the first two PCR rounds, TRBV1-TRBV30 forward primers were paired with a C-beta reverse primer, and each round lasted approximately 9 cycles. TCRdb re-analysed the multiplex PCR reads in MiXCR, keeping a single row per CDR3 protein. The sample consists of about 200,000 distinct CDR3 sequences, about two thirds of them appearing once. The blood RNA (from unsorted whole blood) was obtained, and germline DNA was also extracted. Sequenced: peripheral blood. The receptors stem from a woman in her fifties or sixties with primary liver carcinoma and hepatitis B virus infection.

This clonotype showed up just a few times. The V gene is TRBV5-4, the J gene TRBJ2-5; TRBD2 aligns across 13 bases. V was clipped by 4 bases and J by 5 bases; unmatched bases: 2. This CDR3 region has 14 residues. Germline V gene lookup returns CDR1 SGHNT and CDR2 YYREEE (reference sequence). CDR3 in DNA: TGTGCCAGCAGCGAGGGACTAGCGGGGGAGACCCAGTACTTC. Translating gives CASSEGLAGETQYF.

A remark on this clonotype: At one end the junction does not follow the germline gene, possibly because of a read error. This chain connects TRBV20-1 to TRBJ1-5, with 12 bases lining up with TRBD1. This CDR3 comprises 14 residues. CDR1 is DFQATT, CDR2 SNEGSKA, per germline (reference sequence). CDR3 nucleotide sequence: TGCAGTGCGTTGGGACAGGGGGCCAATCAGCCCCAGCGTTTT. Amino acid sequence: CSALGQGANQPQRF.

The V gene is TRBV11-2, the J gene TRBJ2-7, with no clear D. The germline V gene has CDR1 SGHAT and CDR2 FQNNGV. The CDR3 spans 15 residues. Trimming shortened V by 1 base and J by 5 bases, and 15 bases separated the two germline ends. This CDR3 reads CASSLVRGPHNEQYF. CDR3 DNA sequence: TGTGCCAGCAGCTTAGTGCGCGGTCCGCACAACGAGCAGTACTTC.

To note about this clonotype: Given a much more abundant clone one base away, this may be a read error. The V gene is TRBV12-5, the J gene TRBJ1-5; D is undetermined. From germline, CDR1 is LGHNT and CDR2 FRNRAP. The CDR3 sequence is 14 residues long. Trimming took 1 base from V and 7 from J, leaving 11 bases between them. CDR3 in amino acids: CASGLGIGIQPQHF. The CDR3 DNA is TGTGCTAGTGGTTTGGGGATAGGGATCCAGCCCCAGCATTTT.

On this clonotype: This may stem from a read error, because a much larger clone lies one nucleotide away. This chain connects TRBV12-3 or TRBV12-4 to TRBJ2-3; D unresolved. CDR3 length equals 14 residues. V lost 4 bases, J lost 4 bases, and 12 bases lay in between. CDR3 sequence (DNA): TGTGCCAGCAGTTCCGTCTATGGCGCAGATACGCAGTATTTT. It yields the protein CASSSVYGADTQYF.

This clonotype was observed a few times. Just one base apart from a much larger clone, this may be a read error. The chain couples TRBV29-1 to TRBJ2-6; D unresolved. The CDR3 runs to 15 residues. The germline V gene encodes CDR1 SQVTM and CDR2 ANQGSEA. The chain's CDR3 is CSVVVGNSEANVLTF. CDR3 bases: TGCAGCGTTGTTGTCGGCAACTCTGAGGCCAACGTCCTGACTTTC.

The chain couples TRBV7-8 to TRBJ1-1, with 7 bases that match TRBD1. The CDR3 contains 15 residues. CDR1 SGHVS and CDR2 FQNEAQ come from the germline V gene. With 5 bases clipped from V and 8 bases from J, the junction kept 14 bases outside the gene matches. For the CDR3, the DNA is TGTGCCAGCAGCCCACGGGACAGAATGATCACCGAAGCTTTCTTT. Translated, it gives CASSPRDRMITEAFF. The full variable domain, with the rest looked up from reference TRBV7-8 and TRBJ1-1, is GAGVSQSPRYKVAKRGQDVALRCDPISGHVSLFWYQQALGQGPEFLTYFQNEAQLDKSGLPSDRFFAERPEGSVSTLKIQRTQQEDSAVYLCASSPRDRMITEAFFGQGTRLTVV.

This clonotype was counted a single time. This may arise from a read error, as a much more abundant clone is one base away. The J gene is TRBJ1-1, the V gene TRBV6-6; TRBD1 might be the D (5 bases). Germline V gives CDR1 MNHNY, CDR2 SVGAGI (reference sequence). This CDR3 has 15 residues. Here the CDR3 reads CASSHSRGVGTEAFF. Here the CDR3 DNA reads TGTGCCAGCAGTCACTCGAGGGGAGTGGGCACTGAAGCTTTCTTT.

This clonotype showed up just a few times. The chain's CDR3 is CASSLDAGPWETQYF. CDR3 DNA sequence: TGTGCCAGCAGCTTAGATGCGGGGCCCTGGGAGACCCAGTACTTC. The V and J genes are TRBV13 and TRBJ2-5; tentative D call: TRBD2 (6 bases). V was cut by 1 base and J by 5 bases, with 14 bases left in between. This CDR3 has 15 amino acids. Germline CDR1 reads PRHDT; CDR2 reads FYEKMQ (reference sequence).

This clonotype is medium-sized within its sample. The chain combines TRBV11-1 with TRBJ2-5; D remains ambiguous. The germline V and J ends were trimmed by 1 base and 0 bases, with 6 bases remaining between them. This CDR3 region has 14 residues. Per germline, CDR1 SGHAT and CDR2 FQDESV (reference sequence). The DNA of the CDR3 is TGTGCCAGCAGCTTAGTGGGAAACCAAGAGACCCAGTACTTC. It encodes CASSLVGNQETQYF.

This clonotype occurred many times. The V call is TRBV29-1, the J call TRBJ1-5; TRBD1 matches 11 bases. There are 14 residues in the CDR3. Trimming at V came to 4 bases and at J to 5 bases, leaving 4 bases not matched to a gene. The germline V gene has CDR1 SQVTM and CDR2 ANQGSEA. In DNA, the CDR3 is TGCAGCGTTGCAGGACAGGGGGCAGATCAGCCCCAGCATTTT. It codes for CSVAGQGADQPQHF. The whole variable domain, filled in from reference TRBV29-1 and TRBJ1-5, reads SAVISQKPSRDICQRGTSLTIQCQVDSQVTMMFWYRQQPGQSLTLIATANQGSEATYESGFVIDKFPISRPNLTFSTLTVSNMSPEDSSIYLCSVAGQGADQPQHFGDGTRLSIL.